This TCR beta chain was recorded in a study of cytomegalovirus exposure and HLA in healthy donors. In the case of this clone: Antigen: not known.

Overall study findings and caveats: Sequences of the TCR beta chain were said to predict the HLA-A and HLA-B alleles of most subjects accurately. In a later analysis, compared with equally common non-associated chains, HLA-associated beta chains were more expanded. In vitro assays verified that three CMV-associated chains recognized CMV antigens specifically. In an earlier analysis, productive rearrangement rates for most beta V segments clustered near 87% or 30%.

CDR1 and CDR2 from the germline V gene are SGHNT and YYREEE (reference sequence). Trimming stripped 2 bases from V and 8 bases from J, with 17 bases between. This CDR3 is built from 15 residues. PCR primers comprised 60 Vbeta and 13 Jbeta primers. TCRdb's copy holds only in-frame clones and misses some; the assay was immunoSEQ multiplex PCR. The sample has over 130,000 clones, 75% to 85% seen once. This clonotype was obtained from a middle-aged man in good health and CMV-seropositive. The specimen sequenced was PBMCs. The rearrangement uses TRBV5-4 and TRBJ2-1; TRBD1 is a possible D gene (6 bases). The CDR3: CASSFVRGASDEQFF. The CDR3 DNA reads TGTGCCAGCAGCTTTGTCAGGGGCGCGAGCGATGAGCAGTTCTTC.